These T cell receptor beta chains were read from a single sample in a study of identical twins. MiXCR, applied by TCRdb to the 5' RACE reads, yields one record per CDR3 protein. The table includes some 500,000 distinct CDR3 sequences, roughly 9.9% detected once. These sequences were also reported in another study, on yellow fever vaccine responses in identical twins.

The specimen was PBMCs. These receptors were obtained from a woman aged 18 to 35 in good health. The CDR3 runs from the conserved cysteine through the conserved F or W.

13	TRBV5-1	TRBJ2-1	CASSWGLPNEQFF
14	TRBV29-1	TRBJ1-2	CSVAPSGDGYGYTF
18	TRBV5-6	TRBJ2-7	CASSFMGGTGLAILEQYF
15	TRBV29-1	TRBJ2-7	CSVSWRREGDYEQYF
15	TRBV20-1	TRBJ1-4	CSARDLSSSSEKLFF
15	TRBV24-1	TRBJ2-1	CATSDLDGREVGQFF
15	TRBV27	TRBJ2-7	CASSPNRDRPYEQYF
15	TRBV4-3	TRBJ2-3	CASSQTGGFTVTQYF
14	TRBV20-1	TRBJ2-6	CSATAPSGANVLTF
16	TRBV20-1	TRBJ2-7	CSARDVLAGSIYEQYF
14	TRBV12-3/TRBV12-4	TRBJ1-1	CASSASRIYTEAFF
15	TRBV5-6	TRBJ2-7	CASSLLGQASYEQYF
14	TRBV12-3/TRBV12-4	TRBJ2-2	CASSSMGATGELFF
16	TRBV7-9	TRBJ2-2	CASSPRGQGGTGELFF
14	TRBV6-2/TRBV6-3	TRBJ2-3	CASSYGEGGDTQYF
13	TRBV7-9	TRBJ1-2	CASSRDRVSGYTF
14	TRBV4-1	TRBJ2-7	CASSPYQGTGEQYF